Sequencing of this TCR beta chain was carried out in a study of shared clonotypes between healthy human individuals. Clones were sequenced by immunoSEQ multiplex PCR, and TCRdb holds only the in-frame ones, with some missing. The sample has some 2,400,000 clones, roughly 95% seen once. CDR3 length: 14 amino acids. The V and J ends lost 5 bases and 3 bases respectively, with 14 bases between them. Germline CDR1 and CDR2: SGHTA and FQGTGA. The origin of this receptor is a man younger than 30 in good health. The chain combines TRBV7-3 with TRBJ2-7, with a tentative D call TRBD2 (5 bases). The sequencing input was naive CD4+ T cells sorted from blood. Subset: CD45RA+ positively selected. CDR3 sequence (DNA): TGTGCCAGCAGCATACAGAGCGGACTCTACGAGCAGTACTTC. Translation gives CASSIQSGLYEQYF.